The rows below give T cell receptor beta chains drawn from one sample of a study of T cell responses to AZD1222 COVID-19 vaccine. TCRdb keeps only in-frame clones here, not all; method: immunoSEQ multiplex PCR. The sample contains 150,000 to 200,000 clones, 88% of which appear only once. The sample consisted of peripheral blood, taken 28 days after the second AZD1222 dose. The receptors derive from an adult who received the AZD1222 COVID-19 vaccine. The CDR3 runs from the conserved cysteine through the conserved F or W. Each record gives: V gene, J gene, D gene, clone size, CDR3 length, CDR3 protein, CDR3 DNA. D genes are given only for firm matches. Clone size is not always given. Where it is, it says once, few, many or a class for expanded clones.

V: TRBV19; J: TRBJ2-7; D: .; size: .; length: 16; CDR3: CASSILGAMGHYEQYF; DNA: TGTGCCAGTAGTATTCTCGGAGCGATGGGTCACTACGAGCAGTACTTC
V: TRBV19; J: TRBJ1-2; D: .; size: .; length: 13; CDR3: CASSIGTPYGYTF; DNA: TGTGCCAGTAGTATCGGGACCCCGTATGGCTACACCTTC
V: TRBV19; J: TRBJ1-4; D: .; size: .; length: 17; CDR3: CASSIAGVGVTNEKLFF; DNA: TGTGCCAGTAGTATCGCCGGGGTCGGAGTAACTAATGAAAAACTGTTTTTT
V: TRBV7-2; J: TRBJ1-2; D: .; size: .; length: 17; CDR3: CASSLAPGRRANYGYTF; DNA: TGTGCCAGCAGCTTAGCGCCAGGGCGGAGAGCTAACTATGGCTACACCTTC
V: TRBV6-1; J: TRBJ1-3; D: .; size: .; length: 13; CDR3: CASSDSSGNTIYF; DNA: TGTGCCAGCAGTGACAGCTCTGGAAACACCATATATTTT
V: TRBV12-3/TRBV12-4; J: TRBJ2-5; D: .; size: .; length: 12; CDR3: CASGGARETQYF; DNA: TGTGCCAGCGGCGGGGCCCGGGAGACCCAGTACTTC
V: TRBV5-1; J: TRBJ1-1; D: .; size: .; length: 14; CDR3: CASSRRGGRTEAFF; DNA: TGCGCCAGCAGTCGCAGGGGCGGGCGGACTGAAGCTTTCTTT
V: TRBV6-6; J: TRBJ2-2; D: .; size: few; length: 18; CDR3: CASSRTAIRAGHPGELFF; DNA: TGTGCCAGCAGTCGCACAGCTATTAGAGCTGGACACCCCGGGGAGCTGTTTTTT
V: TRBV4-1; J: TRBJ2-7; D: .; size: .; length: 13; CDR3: CASSQDGPAEQYF; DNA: TGCGCCAGCAGCCAAGATGGCCCTGCCGAGCAGTACTTC
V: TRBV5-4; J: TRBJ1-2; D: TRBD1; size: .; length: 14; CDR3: CASSPRQGPYGYTF; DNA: TGTGCCAGCAGCCCCCGACAGGGACCCTATGGCTACACCTTC
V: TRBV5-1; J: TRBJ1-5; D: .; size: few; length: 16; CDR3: CASSPGAGGNNQPQHF; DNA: TGCGCCAGCAGCCCCGGGGCGGGGGGCAACAATCAGCCCCAGCATTTT
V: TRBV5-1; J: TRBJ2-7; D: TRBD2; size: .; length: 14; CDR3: CASSRSGAIDEQYF; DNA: TGCGCCAGCAGTCGTAGCGGGGCTATCGACGAGCAGTACTTC
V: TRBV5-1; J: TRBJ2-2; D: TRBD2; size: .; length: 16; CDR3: CASSSRGSGSGGELFF; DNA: TGCGCCAGCAGCTCTCGGGGTAGCGGGTCCGGCGGGGAGCTGTTTTTT
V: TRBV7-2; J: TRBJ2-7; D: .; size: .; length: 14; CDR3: CASSLTDGSYEQYF; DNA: TGTGCCAGCAGCTTAACCGATGGGAGCTACGAGCAGTACTTC
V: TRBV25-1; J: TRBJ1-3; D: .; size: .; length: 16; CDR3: CASSGPGAPTGNTIYF; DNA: TGTGCCAGCAGTGGGCCCGGGGCTCCTACTGGAAACACCATATATTTT
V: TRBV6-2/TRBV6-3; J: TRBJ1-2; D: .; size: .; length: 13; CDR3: CASSYSPMNGYTF; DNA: TGTGCCAGCAGTTACTCCCCGATGAATGGCTACACCTTC
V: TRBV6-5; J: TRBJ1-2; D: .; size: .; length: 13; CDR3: CASTSGTDYGYTF; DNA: TGTGCCAGCACTTCGGGCACAGACTATGGCTACACCTTC
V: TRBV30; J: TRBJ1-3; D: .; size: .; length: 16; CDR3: CAWSVGRESSGNTIYF; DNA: TGTGCCTGGAGTGTGGGGAGGGAGAGCTCTGGAAACACCATATATTTT